The TCR beta chain described here comes from a study of T cells in localized non-small cell lung cancer (TCRdb year 2020). Background for the entire study: T cell repertoires of fewer than 250 early-stage NSCLC patients were analyzed, with tumors being compared against uninvolved tumor-adjacent lungs. NSCLC patients had a mean age of roughly 69 years, and around 130 were male and 107 female. The cohort comprised around 240 treatment-naïve NSCLC patients with resected, localized lung tumors.

TCR beta CDR3 regions were sequenced from DNA using the immunoSEQ Assay. In the original analysis: To compute T cell density, TCR beta template counts were normalized to usable DNA, which was estimated by amplifying housekeeping genes. Richness was estimated with the preseqR package, extrapolating to 400,000 templates for PBMC samples and 120,000 templates for tissue samples. Clonality was defined by subtracting Pielou's evenness from one. Tissue-enriched TCRs were identified by differential abundance testing using productive amino-acid clonotypes, minimum total count 5 and alpha 0.1. Repertoire overlap between compartments was quantified with the Jaccard Index and Morisita Overlap Index. GLIPH clustered TCR beta CDR3s with public tetramer-defined viral CDR3s; viral motifs required at least three viral sequences plus V-gene enrichment. This immuneACCESS table, as held by TCRdb, lists in-frame sequences with V and J called but not all clones. Of the missing ones, under half trace to an unresolved V gene in checked studies; the others have no known cause. V and J calls and clone size come straight from that table; D and trimming were deduced from the DNA. This sample comprises 23,000 or so clones, roughly nine tenths of them detected only once. Jointly, the top ten make up roughly 2.7% of the sample.

For this chain, trimming is 0 bases at the V end and 4 bases at the J end, and the number of junction bases without a gene match is 8. The CDR3 contains 16 residues, cysteine and phenylalanine counted. Only the CDR3 portion is preserved as DNA: 48 bases, with reading frame beginning at the first base. The germline V gene gives CDR1 as SGHDT and CDR2 as YYEEEE. About this clone: Its antigen is not yet known. The sample holds no much larger clone one base away, and base qualities are not on file.

At diagnosis, tumor, uninvolved tumor-adjacent lung and peripheral blood were collected and then preserved as a mix of FFPE and fresh-frozen material. For TCR repertoire profiling, blood samples were analyzed in the form of peripheral blood mononuclear cells. What the authors observed across the whole study: Uninvolved tumor-adjacent lung showed the highest T cell clonality, higher than tumor, which suggests more focused antigenic responses in the adjacent lung. Multi-region tumor sequencing was not performed, so intratumor heterogeneity could not be excluded. Higher blood T cell density associated with longer overall survival, while higher adjacent-lung clonality associated with shorter survival. A median of approximately 55 of the top 100 tumor clones were detected in paired uninvolved adjacent lung, and 25 to 35 of these tumor clones were also found among the top 100 clones of the paired uninvolved adjacent lung. Since the design was exploratory, TCR variables were selected using unadjusted p-values with no false-discovery rate correction.

The sequencing here drew on peripheral blood, taken before any cancer treatment. The rearranged chain carries TRBV5-6 and TRBJ2-3, with 7 middle bases fitting TRBD2. The receptor's source is a woman aged 40-69 years with stage I lung adenocarcinoma. The CDR3 reads as follows: CASSLGAASGADTQYF. The nucleotides are TGTGCCAGCAGCTTGGGAGCGGCAAGCGGGGCAGATACGCAGTATTTT.